This T cell receptor beta chain derives from a study of long-term antiretroviral therapy in people with HIV. Concerning this clone itself: Its antigen is undetermined.

Participants with HIV, all of them, were treated in the United States. Each sample contained 1-10 million cryopreserved PBMC, thawed before DNA extraction. CDR1 is SEHNR and CDR2 is FQNEAQ in the germline V gene (reference sequence). CDR3 length: 18 residues. The V and J ends lost 5 bases and 1 base, in that order; junction bases with no gene match: 7. Study-wide results and caveats: Sampling of blood ran from about 2003 to 2017, and older ART regimens were possibly in use. Data on ART adherence, viral resistance or therapy changes were unavailable.

Survey-level resolution applied to immunoSEQ assay v3.0. The repertoire was sequenced with immunoSEQ multiplex PCR; TCRdb's copy has only in-frame clones and lacks some. The sample includes about 28,000 clones, about 93% seen only once; the top ten take under 13%. This TCR was recovered from a man in his forties or fifties with HIV. The rearrangement uses TRBV7-9 and TRBJ2-2, with TRBD2 identical over 13 bases. Sequenced here: unsorted PBMCs, sampled 6.2 years after starting antiretroviral therapy. The DNA for the CDR3 is TGTGCCAGCAGCCTCCGGACTAGCGGGGGAATGAACACCGGGGAGCTGTTTTTT. It yields the protein CASSLRTSGGMNTGELFF.